A few counts support the clone carrying this T cell receptor beta chain. Here immunoSEQ multiplex PCR was the method, and the copy in TCRdb shows in-frame clones only, minus some. In the table there are 65,000 to 75,000 clones, around four fifths of which are singletons. This CDR3 has 16 residues. The V gene's germline CDR1 is LGHDT and CDR2 YNNKEL (reference sequence). Trimming took 4 bases from V and 3 from J; bases not matched to a gene: 9. The sample belongs to a study of T cell responses to AZD1222 COVID-19 vaccine. The chain combines TRBV3-1 (or the pseudogene TRBV3-2) with TRBJ2-7, with 10 bases that match TRBD1. The source is an adult in good health. Sequenced here: peripheral blood, sampled on day 0 of AZD1222 vaccination. The CDR3 DNA follows: TGTGCCAGCAGCCTCCTTTGGTGGGACAGGGGCTACGAGCAGTACTTC. Translating it yields CASSLLWWDRGYEQYF.